This T cell receptor beta chain emerged from a study of shared clonotypes between healthy human individuals. Study-wide findings and caveats: Shared clonotypes across all four donors exceeded non-shared ones in generation probability.

This CDR3 has 15 amino acids. From germline, CDR1 is LGHNA and CDR2 YSLEER. Deletions cut 0 bases from V and 1 base from J, with 8 bases between. An even split of each subset's genomic DNA across several immunoSEQ plates was performed. Sequencing was performed with immunoSEQ multiplex PCR; in TCRdb, only in-frame clones are kept and a portion is missing. This sample has 200,000 to 250,000 clones, with about 69% found just once. A note on this clone: Antigen unknown. This sample also contains other DNA sequences that code for the same CDR3.

The origin of this receptor is a man aged 30 to 39 in good health. The rearrangement joins TRBV4-3 to TRBJ2-3, with TRBD2 as a possible D gene (6 bases). Sample: memory CD4+ T cells sorted from blood. The sample's subset: CD45RA-negative fraction. The CDR3 here is CASSQDGGGTDTQYF. In DNA form, the CDR3 reads TGCGCCAGCAGCCAAGATGGAGGGGGCACAGATACGCAGTATTTT.